A single sample gave rise to the 3 T cell receptor beta chains below, sequenced in a study of response to subunit inactivated influenza vaccine (dated by TCRdb to between 2017 and 2018). Libraries were made using RT-PCR. This sample was sequenced with an Illumina HiSeq 2500. TCRdb applied fastp at Q25 and MiXCR to the public reads, then kept only in-frame beta chains. Each CDR3 protein gets just one entry, which takes the most common genes and DNA from the rows behind it. Present in this sample are 170,000 or so distinct CDR3 sequences, roughly 10% of which were seen just once. Approximately 35% of the sample is held by the ten biggest clonotypes. This specimen was CD8+ T cells sorted from PBMCs, taken roughly 24 months after vaccination. These receptors came from a man between 50 and 69 years old who received an inactivated influenza vaccine. Donor details come from another sample of the same person, matched by shared clones.

The V gene is TRBV11-2, the J gene TRBJ2-1, with unresolved D. This CDR3 spans 13 amino acids. Germline V gives CDR1 SGHAT, CDR2 FQNNGV. V was clipped by 3 bases and J by 4 bases, with 7 bases between them. CDR3 sequence: CASSLMGYNEQFF. CDR3 nucleotide sequence: TGTGCCAGCAGCTTGATGGGATACAATGAGCAGTTCTTC.

This clonotype was seen ten or more times. The chain combines TRBV9 with TRBJ2-7; tentative D call: TRBD1 (7 bases). Germline values: CDR1 SGDLS, CDR2 YYNGEE. The CDR3 runs 17 residues. V gave up 1 base and J gave up 0 bases, with 17 bases separating them. In DNA, the CDR3 is TGTGCCAGCAGCGTAAGTGTAGGAGGGGACAGCTCCTACGAGCAGTACTTC. Amino acid sequence: CASSVSVGGDSSYEQYF.

This clonotype was seen ten or more times. The V call is TRBV20-1, the J call TRBJ2-7, with D perhaps being TRBD1 or TRBD2 (5 bases each). V was shortened by 2 bases and J by 3 bases, with 20 bases between the two germline ends. Per the germline V gene, CDR1 is DFQATT and CDR2 is SNEGSKA (reference sequence). The CDR3 covers 16 residues. CDR3 loop: CSARPSSAGQLYEQYF. Written as DNA, the CDR3 is TGCAGTGCTAGACCTAGCTCGGCAGGGCAACTCTACGAGCAGTACTTC.